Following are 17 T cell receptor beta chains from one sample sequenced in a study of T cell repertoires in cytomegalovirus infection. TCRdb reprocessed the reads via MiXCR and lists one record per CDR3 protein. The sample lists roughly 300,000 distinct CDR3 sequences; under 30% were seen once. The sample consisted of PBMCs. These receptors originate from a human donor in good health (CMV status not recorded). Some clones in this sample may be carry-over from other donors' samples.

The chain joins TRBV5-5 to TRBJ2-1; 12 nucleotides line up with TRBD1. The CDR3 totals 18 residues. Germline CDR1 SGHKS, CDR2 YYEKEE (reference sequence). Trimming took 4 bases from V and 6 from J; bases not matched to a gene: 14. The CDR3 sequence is CASSPMVVGTGGSNEQFF. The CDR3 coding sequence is TGTGCCAGCAGCCCAATGGTGGTCGGGACAGGGGGCTCCAATGAGCAGTTCTTC.

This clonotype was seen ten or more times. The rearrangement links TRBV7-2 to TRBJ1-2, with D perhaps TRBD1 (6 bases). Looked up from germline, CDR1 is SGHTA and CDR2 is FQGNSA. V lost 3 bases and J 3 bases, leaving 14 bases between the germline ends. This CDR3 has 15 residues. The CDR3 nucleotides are TGTGCCAGCAGCTTCGACAGGTCGAGTGACTATGGCTACACCTTC. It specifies CASSFDRSSDYGYTF.

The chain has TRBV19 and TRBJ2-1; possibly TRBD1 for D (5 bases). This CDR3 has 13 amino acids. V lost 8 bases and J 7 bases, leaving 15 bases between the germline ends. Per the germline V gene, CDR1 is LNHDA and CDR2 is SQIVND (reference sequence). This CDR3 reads CASSSAGSNEQFF. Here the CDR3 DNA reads TGTGCCAGTTCCTCGGCAGGGTCTAATGAGCAGTTCTTC.

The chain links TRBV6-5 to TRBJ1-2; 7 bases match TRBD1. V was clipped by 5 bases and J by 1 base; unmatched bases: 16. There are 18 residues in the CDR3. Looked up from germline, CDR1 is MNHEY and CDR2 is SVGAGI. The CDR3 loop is CASSEGLKGAANNYGYTF. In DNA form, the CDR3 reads TGTGCCAGCAGTGAAGGGTTGAAGGGGGCAGCCAATAACTATGGCTACACCTTC.

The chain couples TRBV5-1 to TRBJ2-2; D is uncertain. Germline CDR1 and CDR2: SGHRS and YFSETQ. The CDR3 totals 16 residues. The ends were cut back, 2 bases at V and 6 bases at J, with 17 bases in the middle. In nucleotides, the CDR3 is TGCGCCAGCAGCTTAGTGGTCGACCTTAACTCCGGGGAGCTGTTTTTT. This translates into CASSLVVDLNSGELFF.

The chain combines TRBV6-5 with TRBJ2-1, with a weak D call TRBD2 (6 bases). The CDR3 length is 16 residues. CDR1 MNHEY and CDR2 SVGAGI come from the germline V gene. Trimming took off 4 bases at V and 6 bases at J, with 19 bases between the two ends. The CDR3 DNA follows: TGTGCCAGCAGTTTTAGGGACTTTTCCCTGCTCAATGAGCAGTTCTTC. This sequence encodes CASSFRDFSLLNEQFF.

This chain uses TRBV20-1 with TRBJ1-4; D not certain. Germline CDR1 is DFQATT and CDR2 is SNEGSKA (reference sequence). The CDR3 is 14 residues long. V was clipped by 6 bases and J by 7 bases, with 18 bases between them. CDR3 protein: CSALREGMSEKLFF. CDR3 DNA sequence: TGCAGTGCCCTCCGTGAAGGGATGAGTGAAAAACTGTTTTTT.

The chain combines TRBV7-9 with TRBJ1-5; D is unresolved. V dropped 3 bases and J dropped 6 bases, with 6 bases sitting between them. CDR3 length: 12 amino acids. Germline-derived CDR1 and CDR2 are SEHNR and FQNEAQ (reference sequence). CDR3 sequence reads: CASSFPGQPQHF. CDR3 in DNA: TGTGCCAGCAGCTTTCCTGGTCAGCCCCAGCATTTT.

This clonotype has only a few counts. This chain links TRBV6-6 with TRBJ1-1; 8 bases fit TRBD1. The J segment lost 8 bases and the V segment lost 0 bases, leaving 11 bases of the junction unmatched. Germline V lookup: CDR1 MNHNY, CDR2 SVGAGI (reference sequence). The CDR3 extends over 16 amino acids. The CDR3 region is CASSYSGRGHPQEAFF. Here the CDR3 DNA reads TGTGCCAGCAGTTACTCTGGCAGGGGGCACCCCCAGGAAGCTTTCTTT.

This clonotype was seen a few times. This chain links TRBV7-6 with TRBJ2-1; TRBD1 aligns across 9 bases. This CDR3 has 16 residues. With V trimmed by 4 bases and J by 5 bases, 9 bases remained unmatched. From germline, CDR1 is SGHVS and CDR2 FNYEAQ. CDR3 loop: CASSSLPGQGDNEQFF. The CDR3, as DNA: TGTGCCAGCAGCTCCCTTCCGGGACAGGGAGACAATGAGCAGTTCTTC.

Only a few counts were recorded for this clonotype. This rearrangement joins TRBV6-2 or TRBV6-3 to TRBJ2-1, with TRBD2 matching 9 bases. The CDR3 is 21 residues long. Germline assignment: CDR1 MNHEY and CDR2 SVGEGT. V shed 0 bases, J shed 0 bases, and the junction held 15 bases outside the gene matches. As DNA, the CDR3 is TGTGCCAGCAGTTACTCGGGAATGTTCATGGGTAGCGGGAGCTCCTACAATGAGCAGTTCTTC. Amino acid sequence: CASSYSGMFMGSGSSYNEQFF.

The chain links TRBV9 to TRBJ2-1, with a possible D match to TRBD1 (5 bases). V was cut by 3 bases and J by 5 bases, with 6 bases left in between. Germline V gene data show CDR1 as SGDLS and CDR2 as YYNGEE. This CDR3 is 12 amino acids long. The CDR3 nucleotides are TGTGCCAGCAGCGACAGGAACAATGAGCAGTTCTTC. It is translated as CASSDRNNEQFF.

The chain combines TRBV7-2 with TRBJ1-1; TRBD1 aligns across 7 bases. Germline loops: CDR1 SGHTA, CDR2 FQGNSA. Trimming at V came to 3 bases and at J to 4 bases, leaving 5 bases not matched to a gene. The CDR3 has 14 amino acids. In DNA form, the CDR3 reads TGTGCCAGCAGCTTTAGCAGGGGGTTCACTGAAGCTTTCTTT. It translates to CASSFSRGFTEAFF.

The CDR3 sequence: CASTFNMNTEAFF. Written as DNA, the CDR3 is TGTGCCAGCACCTTTAACATGAACACTGAAGCTTTCTTT. This sequence joins TRBV28 and TRBJ1-1; D remains ambiguous. V was clipped by 7 bases and J by 0 bases, with 9 bases between them. CDR3 length: 13 amino acids. Germline loops: CDR1 MDHEN, CDR2 SYDVKM.

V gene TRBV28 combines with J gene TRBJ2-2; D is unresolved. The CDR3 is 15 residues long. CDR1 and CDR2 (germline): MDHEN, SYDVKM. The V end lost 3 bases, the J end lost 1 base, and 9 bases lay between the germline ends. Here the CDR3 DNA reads TGTGCCAGCAGTTTGAGTGCAGGGAACACCGGGGAGCTGTTTTTT. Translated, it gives CASSLSAGNTGELFF.

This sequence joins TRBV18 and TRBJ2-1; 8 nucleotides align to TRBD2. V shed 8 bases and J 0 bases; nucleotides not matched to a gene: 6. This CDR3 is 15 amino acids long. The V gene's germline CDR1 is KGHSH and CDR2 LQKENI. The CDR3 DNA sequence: TGTGCCAGCGCCCGAGCGGGGGACTCCTACAATGAGCAGTTCTTC. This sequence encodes CASARAGDSYNEQFF.

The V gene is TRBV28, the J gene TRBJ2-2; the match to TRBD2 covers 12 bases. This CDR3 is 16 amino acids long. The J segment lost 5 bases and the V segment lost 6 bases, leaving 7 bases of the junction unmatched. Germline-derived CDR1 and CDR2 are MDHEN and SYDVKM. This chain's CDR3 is CASRELAGGKTGELFF. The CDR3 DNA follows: TGTGCCAGCAGAGAACTAGCGGGGGGAAAGACCGGGGAGCTGTTTTTT.